This T cell receptor beta chain was sequenced during a study of T cells in localized non-small cell lung cancer. Notes on the study in general: The study linked higher blood T cell density to longer overall survival. A median of roughly 55 of the top 100 tumor clones appeared in adjacent lung, which was paired and uninvolved.

V was clipped by 5 bases and J by 9 bases, with 20 bases between them. Germline CDR1 reads SGHTA; CDR2 reads FQGNSA. The CDR3 loop spans 15 amino acids. As concerns this clone: Antigen unknown.

Repertoires were generated with immunoSEQ multiplex PCR, while TCRdb's copy carries only in-frame clones and drops some. Seen here are 70,000 to 90,000 clones, more than 70% observed once, and the top ten hold less than 9.5%. V gene TRBV7-2 combines with J gene TRBJ2-1; unclear D gene. The sequencing here drew on peripheral blood, taken before any cancer treatment. The clonotype comes from an older female donor with stage I lung adenocarcinoma. As DNA, the CDR3 is TGTGCCAGCAGCCCTGAGGTTGGGCCTCCGGGTGAGCAGTTCTTC. It yields the protein CASSPEVGPPGEQFF.